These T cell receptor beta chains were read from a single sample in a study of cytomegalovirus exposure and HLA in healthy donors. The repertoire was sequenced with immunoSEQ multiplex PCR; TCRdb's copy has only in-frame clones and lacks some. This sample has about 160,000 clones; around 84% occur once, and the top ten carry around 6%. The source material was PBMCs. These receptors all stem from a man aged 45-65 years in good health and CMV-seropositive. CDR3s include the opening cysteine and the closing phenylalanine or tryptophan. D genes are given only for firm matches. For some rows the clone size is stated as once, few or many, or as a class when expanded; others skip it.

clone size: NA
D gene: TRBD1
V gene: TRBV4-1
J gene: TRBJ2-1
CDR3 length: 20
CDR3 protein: CASSQEGRTGETPYDNEQFF
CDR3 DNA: TGCGCCAGCAGCCAAGAGGGACGGACAGGGGAAACCCCGTACGACAATGAGCAGTTCTTC

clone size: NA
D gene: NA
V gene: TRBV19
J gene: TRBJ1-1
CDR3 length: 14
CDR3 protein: CASAEGDIVTEAFF
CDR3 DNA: TGTGCCAGTGCAGAGGGGGACATTGTAACTGAAGCTTTCTTT

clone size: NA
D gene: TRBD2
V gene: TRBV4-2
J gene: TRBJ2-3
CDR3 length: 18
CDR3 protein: CASSQDLRTSGPTDTQYF
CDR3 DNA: TGTGCCAGCAGCCAAGATTTACGGACTAGCGGGCCCACAGATACGCAGTATTTT

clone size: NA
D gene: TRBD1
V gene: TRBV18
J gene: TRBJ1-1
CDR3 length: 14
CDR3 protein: CASSRGTGRSEAFF
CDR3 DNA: TGTGCCAGCTCACGGGGGACAGGGAGGTCTGAAGCTTTCTTT

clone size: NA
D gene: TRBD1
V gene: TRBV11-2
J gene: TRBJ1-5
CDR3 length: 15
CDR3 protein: CASSGQGAGNQPQHF
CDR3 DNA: TGTGCCAGCAGCGGACAGGGGGCCGGCAATCAGCCCCAGCATTTT

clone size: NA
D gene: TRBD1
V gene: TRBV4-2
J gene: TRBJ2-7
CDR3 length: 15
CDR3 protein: CASSYQTGETYEQYF
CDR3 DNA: TGTGCCAGCAGCTACCAGACAGGGGAGACCTACGAGCAGTACTTC

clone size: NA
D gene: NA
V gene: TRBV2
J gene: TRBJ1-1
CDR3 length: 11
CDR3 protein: CASTIESEAFF
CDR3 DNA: TGTGCCAGCACTATCGAGTCTGAAGCTTTCTTT

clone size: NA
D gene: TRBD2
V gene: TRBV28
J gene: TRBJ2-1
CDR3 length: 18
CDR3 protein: CASSLWGTGLAGGNEQFF
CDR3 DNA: TGTGCCAGCAGTTTATGGGGAACGGGACTAGCGGGAGGTAATGAGCAGTTCTTC

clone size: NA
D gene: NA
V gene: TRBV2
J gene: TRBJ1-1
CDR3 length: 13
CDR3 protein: CASAPWGRTEAFF
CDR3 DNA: TGTGCCAGCGCCCCCTGGGGCCGGACTGAAGCTTTCTTT

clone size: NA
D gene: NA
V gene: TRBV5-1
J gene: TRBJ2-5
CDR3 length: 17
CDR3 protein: CASSLGIGFGREETQYF
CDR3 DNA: TGCGCCAGCAGCTTGGGTATCGGTTTTGGCAGGGAAGAGACCCAGTACTTC

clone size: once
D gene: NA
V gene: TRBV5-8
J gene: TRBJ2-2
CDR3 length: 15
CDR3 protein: CASSSRGRVTGELFF
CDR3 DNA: TGTGCCAGCAGCTCACGTGGCAGGGTGACCGGGGAGCTGTTTTTT

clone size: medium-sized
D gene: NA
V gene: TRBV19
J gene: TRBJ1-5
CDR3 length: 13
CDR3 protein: CASSLVSNQPQHF
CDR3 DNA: TGTGCCAGTAGTCTCGTAAGCAATCAGCCCCAGCATTTT

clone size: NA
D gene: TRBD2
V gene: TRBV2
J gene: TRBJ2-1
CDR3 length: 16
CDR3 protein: CASSSGLAGGGNEQFF
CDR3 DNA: TGTGCCAGCAGTTCGGGACTAGCGGGAGGGGGCAATGAGCAGTTCTTC

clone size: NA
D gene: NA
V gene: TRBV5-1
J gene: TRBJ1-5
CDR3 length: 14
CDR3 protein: CASSLTGYGQPQHF
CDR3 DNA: TGCGCCAGCAGCCTCACAGGGTATGGGCAGCCCCAGCATTTT

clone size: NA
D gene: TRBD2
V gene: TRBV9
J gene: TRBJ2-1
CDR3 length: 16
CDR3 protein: CASSVVGGRAYNEQFF
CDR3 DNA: TGTGCCAGCAGCGTAGTCGGCGGGAGGGCCTACAATGAGCAGTTCTTC

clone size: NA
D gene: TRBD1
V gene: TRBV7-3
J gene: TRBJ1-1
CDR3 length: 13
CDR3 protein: CASSLTGLTEAFF
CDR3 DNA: TGTGCCAGCAGCTTGACAGGGTTAACTGAAGCTTTCTTT

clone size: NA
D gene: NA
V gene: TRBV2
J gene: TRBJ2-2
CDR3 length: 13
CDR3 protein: CASRPRGTGELFF
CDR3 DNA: TGTGCCAGCAGGCCTAGGGGTACCGGGGAGCTGTTTTTT

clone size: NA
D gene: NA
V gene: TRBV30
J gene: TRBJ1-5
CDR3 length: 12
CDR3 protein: CACTGGAGAQHF
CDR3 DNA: TGTGCCTGCACGGGGGGGGCGGGAGCCCAGCATTTT

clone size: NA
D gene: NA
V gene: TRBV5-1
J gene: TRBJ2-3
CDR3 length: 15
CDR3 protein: CASSLVSFSTDTQYF
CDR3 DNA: TGCGCCAGCAGCTTGGTATCTTTTAGCACAGATACGCAGTATTTT

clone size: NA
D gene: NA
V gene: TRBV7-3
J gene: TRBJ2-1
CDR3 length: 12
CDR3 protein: CASSLGGYEQFF
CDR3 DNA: TGTGCCAGCAGCTTAGGGGGGTATGAGCAGTTCTTC

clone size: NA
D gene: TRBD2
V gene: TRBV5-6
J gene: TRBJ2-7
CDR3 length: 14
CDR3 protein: CASSDAGGSYEQYF
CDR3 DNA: TGTGCCAGCAGCGACGCGGGGGGGTCCTACGAGCAGTACTTC

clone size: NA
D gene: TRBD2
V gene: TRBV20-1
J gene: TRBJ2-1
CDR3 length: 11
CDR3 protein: CSAGLASEQFF
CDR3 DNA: TGCAGTGCCGGACTAGCGAGTGAGCAGTTCTTC

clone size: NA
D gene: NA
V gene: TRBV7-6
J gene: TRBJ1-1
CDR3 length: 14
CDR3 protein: CASSLEQANTEAFF
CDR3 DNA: TGTGCCAGCAGCTTAGAACAGGCGAACACTGAAGCTTTCTTT

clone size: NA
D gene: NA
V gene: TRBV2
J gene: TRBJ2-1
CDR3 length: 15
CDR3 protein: CASSEASSVINEQFF
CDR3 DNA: TGTGCCAGCAGTGAGGCGTCTAGCGTTATCAATGAGCAGTTCTTC

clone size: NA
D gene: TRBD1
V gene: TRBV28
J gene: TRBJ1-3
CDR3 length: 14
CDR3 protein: CASSLMDREDTIYF
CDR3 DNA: TGTGCCAGCAGTTTAATGGACAGGGAAGACACCATATATTTT

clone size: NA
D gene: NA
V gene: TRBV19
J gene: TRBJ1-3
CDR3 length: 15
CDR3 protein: CASFQSAGAGNTIYF
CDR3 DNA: TGTGCCAGTTTTCAATCGGCGGGTGCTGGAAACACCATATATTTT

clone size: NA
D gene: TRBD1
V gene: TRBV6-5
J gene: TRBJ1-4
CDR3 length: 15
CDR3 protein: CASSYYRGGDEKLFF
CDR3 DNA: TGTGCCAGCAGTTACTACAGGGGGGGGGATGAAAAACTGTTTTTT

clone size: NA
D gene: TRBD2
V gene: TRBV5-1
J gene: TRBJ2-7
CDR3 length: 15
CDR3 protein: CASSFSGRDKDEQYF
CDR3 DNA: TGCGCCAGCAGCTTCTCCGGGAGGGACAAGGACGAGCAGTACTTC

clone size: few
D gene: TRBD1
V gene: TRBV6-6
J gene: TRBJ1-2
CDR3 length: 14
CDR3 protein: CASTRRQGGKGYTF
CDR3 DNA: TGCGCCAGCACTCGAAGACAGGGAGGTAAGGGCTACACCTTC

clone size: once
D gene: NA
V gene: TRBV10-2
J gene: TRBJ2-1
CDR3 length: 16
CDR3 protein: CASSGAGAKSYNEQFF
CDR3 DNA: TGCGCCAGCAGTGGGGCGGGCGCCAAATCCTACAATGAGCAGTTCTTC

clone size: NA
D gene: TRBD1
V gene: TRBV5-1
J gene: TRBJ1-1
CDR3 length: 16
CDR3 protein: CASSPGPDRGNTEAFF
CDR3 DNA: TGCGCCAGCAGCCCCGGGCCGGACAGGGGGAACACTGAAGCTTTCTTT